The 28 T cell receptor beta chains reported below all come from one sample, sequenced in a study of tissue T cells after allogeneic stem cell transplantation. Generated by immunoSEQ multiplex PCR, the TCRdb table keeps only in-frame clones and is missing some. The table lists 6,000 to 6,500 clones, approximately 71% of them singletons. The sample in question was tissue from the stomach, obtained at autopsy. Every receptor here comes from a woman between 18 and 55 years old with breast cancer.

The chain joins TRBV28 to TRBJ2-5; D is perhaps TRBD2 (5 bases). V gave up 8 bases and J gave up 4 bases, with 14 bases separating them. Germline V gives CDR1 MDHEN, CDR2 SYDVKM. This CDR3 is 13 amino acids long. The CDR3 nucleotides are TGTGCCAGCGGAAGGGCGGGCCGAGAGACCCAGTACTTC. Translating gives CASGRAGRETQYF.

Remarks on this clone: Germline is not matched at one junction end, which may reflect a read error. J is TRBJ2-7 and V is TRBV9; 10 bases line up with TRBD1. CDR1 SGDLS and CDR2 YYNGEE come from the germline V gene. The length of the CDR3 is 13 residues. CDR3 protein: CASSVDRQGAISF. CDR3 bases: TGTGCCAGCAGCGTAGACCGACAGGGGGCTATAAGCTTC.

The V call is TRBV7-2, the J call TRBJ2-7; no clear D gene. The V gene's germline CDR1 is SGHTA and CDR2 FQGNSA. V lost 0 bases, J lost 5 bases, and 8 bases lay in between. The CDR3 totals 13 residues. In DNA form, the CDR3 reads TGTGCCAGCAGCTTAGCGGTGCGCCACGAGCAGTACTTC. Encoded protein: CASSLAVRHEQYF.

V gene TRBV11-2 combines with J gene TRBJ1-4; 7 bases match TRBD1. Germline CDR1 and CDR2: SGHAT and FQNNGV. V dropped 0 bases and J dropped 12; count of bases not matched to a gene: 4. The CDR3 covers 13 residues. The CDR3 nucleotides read TGTGCCAGCAGCTTAGAAAACAGGGGTGAACTGTTTTTT. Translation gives CASSLENRGELFF.

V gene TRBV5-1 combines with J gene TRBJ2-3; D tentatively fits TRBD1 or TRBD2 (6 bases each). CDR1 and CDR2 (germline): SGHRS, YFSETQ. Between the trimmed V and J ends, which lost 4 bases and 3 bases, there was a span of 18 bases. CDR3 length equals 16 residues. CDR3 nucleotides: TGCGCCAGCAGCCAGTACGGGGGCGATACGACAGATACGCAGTATTTT. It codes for CASSQYGGDTTDTQYF.

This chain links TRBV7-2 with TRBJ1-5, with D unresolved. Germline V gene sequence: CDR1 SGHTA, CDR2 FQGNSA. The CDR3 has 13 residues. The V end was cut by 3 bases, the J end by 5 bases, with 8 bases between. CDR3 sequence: CASSLNWDQPQHF. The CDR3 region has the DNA TGTGCCAGCAGCTTGAATTGGGATCAGCCCCAGCATTTT. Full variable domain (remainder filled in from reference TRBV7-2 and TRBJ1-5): GAGVSQSPSNKVTEKGKDVELRCDPISGHTALYWYRQSLGQGLEFLIYFQGNSAPDKSGLPSDRFSAERTGGSVSTLTIQRTQQEDSAVYLCASSLNWDQPQHFGDGTRLSIL.

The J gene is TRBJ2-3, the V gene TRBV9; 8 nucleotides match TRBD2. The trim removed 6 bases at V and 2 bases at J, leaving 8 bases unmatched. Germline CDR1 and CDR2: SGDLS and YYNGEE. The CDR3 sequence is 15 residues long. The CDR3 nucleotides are TGTGCCAGCACCATAAGCGGGGGCATCACAGATACGCAGTATTTT. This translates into CASTISGGITDTQYF. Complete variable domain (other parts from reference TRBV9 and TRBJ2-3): DSGVTQTPKHLITATGQRVTLRCSPRSGDLSVYWYQQSLDQGLQFLIQYYNGEERAKGNILERFSAQQFPDLHSELNLSSLELGDSALYFCASTISGGITDTQYFGPGTRLTVL.

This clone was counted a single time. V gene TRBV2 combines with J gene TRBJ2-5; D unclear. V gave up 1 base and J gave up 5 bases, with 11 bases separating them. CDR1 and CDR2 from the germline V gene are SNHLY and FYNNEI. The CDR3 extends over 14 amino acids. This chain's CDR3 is CASSEEANRETQYF. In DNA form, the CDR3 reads TGTGCCAGCAGTGAAGAGGCCAATAGGGAGACCCAGTACTTC. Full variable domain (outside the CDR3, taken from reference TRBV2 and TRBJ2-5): EPEVTQTPSHQVTQMGQEVILRCVPISNHLYFYWYRQILGQKVEFLVSFYNNEISEKSEIFDDQFSVERPDGSNFTLKIRSTKLEDSAMYFCASSEEANRETQYFGPGTRLLVL.

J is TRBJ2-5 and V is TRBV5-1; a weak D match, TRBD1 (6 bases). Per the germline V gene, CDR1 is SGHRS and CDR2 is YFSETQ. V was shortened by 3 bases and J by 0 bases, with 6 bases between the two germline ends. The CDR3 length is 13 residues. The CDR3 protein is CASSWGHQETQYF. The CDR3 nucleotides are TGCGCCAGCAGCTGGGGGCACCAAGAGACCCAGTACTTC.

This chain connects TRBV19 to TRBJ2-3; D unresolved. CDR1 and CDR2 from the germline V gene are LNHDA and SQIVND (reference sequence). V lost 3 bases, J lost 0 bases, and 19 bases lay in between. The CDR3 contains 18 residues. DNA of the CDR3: TGTGCCAGTAGTATTCTGTTTTTGGCTGGGCCTAGCACAGATACGCAGTATTTT. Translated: CASSILFLAGPSTDTQYF.

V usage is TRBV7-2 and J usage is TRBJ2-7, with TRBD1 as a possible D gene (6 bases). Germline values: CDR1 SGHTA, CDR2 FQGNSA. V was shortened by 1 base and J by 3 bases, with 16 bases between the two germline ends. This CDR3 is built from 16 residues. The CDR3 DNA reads TGTGCCAGCAGCTTAGTCGGCCAGGGGTTGCTCTACGAGCAGTACTTC. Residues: CASSLVGQGLLYEQYF.

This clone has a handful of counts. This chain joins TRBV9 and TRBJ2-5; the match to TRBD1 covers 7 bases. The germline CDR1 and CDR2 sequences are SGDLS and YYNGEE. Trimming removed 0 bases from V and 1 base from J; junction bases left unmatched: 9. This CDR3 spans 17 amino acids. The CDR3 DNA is TGTGCCAGCAGCGTAGGTAGGAGGAAGGGGGCCCAAGAGACCCAGTACTTC. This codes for CASSVGRRKGAQETQYF.

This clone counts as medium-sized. CDR3 DNA: TGTGCCAGCAGCTTATTTGAGCAGTTCTTC. Translated: CASSLFEQFF. The genes are TRBV7-2 and TRBJ2-1; D gene ambiguous. The CDR3 spans 10 residues. V was trimmed by 2 bases and J by 9 bases, leaving 2 bases between them. Germline V lookup: CDR1 SGHTA, CDR2 FQGNSA. The variable domain in full, completed from reference TRBV7-2 and TRBJ2-1, reads GAGVSQSPSNKVTEKGKDVELRCDPISGHTALYWYRQSLGQGLEFLIYFQGNSAPDKSGLPSDRFSAERTGGSVSTLTIQRTQQEDSAVYLCASSLFEQFFGPGTRLTVL.

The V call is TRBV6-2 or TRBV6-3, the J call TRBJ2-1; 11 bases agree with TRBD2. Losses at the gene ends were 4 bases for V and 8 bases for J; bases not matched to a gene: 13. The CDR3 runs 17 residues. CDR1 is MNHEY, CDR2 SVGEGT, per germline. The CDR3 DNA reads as TGTGCCAGCAGTTGCCTAGCGGGGGGCCGCCAGTGCGATGAGCAGTTCTTC. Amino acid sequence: CASSCLAGGRQCDEQFF.

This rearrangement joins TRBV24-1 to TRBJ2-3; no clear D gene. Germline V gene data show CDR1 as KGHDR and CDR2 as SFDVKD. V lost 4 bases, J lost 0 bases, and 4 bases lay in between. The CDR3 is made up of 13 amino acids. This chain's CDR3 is CATSDLSTDTQYF. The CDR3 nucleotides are TGTGCCACCAGTGACCTCAGCACAGATACGCAGTATTTT.

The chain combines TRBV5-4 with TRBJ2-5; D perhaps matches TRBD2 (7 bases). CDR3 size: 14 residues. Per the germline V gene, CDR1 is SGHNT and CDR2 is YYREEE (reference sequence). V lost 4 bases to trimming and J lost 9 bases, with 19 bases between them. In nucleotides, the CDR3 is TGTGCCAGCAGCGGCGATAGGGGGGGCGGGGCCCAGTACTTC. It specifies CASSGDRGGGAQYF.

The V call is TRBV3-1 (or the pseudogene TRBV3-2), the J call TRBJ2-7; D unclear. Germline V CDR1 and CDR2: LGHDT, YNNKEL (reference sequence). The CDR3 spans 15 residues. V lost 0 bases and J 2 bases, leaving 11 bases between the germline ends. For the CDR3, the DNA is TGTGCCAGCAGCCAAGAATATCTCACAGCCTACGAGCAGTACTTC. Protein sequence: CASSQEYLTAYEQYF.

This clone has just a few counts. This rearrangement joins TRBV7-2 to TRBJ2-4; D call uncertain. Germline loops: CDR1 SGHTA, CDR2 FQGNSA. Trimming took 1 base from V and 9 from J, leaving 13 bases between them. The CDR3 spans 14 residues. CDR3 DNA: TGTGCCAGCAGCTTAGTTGTCTCTTTGGGCATTCAGTACTTC. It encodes CASSLVVSLGIQYF.

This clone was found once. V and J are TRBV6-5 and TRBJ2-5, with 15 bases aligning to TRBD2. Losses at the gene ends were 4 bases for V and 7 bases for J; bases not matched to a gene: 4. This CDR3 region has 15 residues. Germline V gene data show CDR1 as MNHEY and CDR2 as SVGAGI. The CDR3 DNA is TGTGCCAGCAGTTGGACTAGCGGGGGGGGAGGGACCCAGTACTTC. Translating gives CASSWTSGGGGTQYF.

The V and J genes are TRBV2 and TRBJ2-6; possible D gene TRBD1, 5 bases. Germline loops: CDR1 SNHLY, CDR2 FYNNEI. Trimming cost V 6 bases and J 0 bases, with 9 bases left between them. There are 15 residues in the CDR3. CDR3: CASSDTGSGANVLTF. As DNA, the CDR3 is TGTGCCAGCAGCGATACAGGCTCTGGGGCCAACGTCCTGACTTTC.

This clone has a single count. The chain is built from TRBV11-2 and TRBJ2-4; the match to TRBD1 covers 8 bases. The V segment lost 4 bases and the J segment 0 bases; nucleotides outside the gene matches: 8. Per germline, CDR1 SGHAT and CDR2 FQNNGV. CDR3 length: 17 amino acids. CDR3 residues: CASSSRQGSIAKNIQYF. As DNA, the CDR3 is TGTGCCAGCAGCTCGAGACAGGGGAGTATAGCCAAAAACATTCAGTACTTC.

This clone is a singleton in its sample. The CDR3 DNA reads TGTGCCAGCAGCTTGGGCAGGCCATTAGCCAAAAACATTCAGTACTTC. Its protein product is CASSLGRPLAKNIQYF. The genes are TRBV11-1 and TRBJ2-4; D is unresolved. CDR3 length equals 16 residues. The germline CDR1 and CDR2 sequences are SGHAT and FQDESV (reference sequence). V gave up 3 bases and J gave up 0 bases, with 12 bases separating them.

CDR3: CASSPGTEDEKLFF. CDR3 nucleotides: TGTGCCAGCAGCCCGGGGACAGAAGATGAAAAACTGTTTTTT. This chain connects TRBV7-9 to TRBJ1-4; 7 nucleotides align to TRBD1. The CDR3 length is 14 residues. Germline V gene lookup returns CDR1 SEHNR and CDR2 FQNEAQ (reference sequence). The junction had 6 bases not matched to a gene; V was cut back by 5 bases and J by 6 bases.

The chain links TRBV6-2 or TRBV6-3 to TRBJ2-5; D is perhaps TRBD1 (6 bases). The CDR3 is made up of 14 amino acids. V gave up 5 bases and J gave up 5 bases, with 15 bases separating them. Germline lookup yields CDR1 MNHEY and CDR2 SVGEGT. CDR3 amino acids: CASSGWGHGETQYF. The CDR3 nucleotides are TGTGCCAGCAGTGGTTGGGGGCACGGGGAGACCCAGTACTTC.

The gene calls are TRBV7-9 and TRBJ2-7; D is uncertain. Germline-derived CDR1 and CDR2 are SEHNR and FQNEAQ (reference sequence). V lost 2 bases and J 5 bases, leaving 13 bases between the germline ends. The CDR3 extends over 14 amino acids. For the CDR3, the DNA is TGTGCCAGCAGCTTATTGAACGAAGGTGACGAGCAGTACTTC. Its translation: CASSLLNEGDEQYF. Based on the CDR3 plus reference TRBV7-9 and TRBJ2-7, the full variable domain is DTGVSQNPRHKITKRGQNVTFRCDPISEHNRLYWYRQTLGQGPEFLTYFQNEAQLEKSRLLSDRFSAERPKGSFSTLEIQRTEQGDSAMYLCASSLLNEGDEQYFGPGTRLTVT.

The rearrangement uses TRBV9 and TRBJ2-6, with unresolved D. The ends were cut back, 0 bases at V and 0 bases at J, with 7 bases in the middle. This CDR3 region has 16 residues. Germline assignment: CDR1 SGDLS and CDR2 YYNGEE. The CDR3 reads CASSVGQSSGANVLTF. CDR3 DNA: TGTGCCAGCAGCGTAGGTCAGTCCTCTGGGGCCAACGTCCTGACTTTC. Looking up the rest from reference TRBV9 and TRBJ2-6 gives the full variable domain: DSGVTQTPKHLITATGQRVTLRCSPRSGDLSVYWYQQSLDQGLQFLIQYYNGEERAKGNILERFSAQQFPDLHSELNLSSLELGDSALYFCASSVGQSSGANVLTFGAGSRLTVL.

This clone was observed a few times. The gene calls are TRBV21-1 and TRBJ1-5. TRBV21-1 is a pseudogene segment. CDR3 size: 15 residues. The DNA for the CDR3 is TGTGCCAGCAGCAAATATGGATGGGGAATTTTGCCCCAGCATTTT. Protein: CASSKYGWGILPQHF.

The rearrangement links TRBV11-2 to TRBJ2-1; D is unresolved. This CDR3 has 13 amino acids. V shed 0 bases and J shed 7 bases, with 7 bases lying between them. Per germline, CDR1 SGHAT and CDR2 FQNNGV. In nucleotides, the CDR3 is TGTGCCAGCAGCTTAGATCGCTGGAATGAGCAGTTCTTC. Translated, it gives CASSLDRWNEQFF.